This T cell receptor (beta chain) appears in the sequencing data of a study of T cells after posttransplantation cyclophosphamide. The study's findings and limits: Later post-transplant blood repertoires were often dominated by donor CD8+ memory clones. TRB overlap between skin or GI tissue T cells and blood was limited. After PTCy, TRB diversity resembled that of CNI/methotrexate controls.

Sequencing used immunoSEQ multiplex PCR; TCRdb keeps in-frame clones, though not all of them. Recorded here are 40,000 or so clones, none singletons. This clone came up many times. Its target is unknown. Germline V gene lookup returns CDR1 LNHDA and CDR2 SQIVND (reference sequence). Trimming cost V 7 bases and J 4 bases, with 10 bases left between them. The CDR3 runs to 13 residues. This related bone marrow graft donor gave peripheral blood on the day of marrow donation. The genes are TRBV19 and TRBJ2-2; TRBD1 is a possible D gene (5 bases). The receptor comes from a man younger than 40 in good health and a related stem cell transplant donor. The sequencing input was PBMCs. The DNA for the CDR3 is TGTGCCAGTACTCGACAGAGCACCGGGGAGCTGTTTTTT. Its protein product is CASTRQSTGELFF.